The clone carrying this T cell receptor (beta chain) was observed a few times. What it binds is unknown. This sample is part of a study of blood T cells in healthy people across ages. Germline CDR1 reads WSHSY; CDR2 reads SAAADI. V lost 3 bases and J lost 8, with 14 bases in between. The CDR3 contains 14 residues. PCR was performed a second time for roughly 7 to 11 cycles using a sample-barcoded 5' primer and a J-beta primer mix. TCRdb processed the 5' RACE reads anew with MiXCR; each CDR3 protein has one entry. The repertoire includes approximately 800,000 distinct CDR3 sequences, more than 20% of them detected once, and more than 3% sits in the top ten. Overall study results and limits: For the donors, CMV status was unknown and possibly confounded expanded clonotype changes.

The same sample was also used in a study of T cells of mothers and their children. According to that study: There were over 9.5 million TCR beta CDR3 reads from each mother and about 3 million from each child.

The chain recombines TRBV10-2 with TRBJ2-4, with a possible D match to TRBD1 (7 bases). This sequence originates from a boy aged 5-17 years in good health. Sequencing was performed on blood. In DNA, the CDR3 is TGCGCCAGCAGTGAAATCGGCAGGGGGGACATTCAGTACTTC. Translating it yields CASSEIGRGDIQYF.